This T cell receptor beta chain emerged from a study of blood T cell repertoires in COVID-19. Across the study: Sites in the United States, Italy and Spain provided acute and convalescent COVID-19 samples. Sources were T cells, B-cell-depleted T cells, or PBMCs; the material itself was cDNA or gDNA.

Original data processing: The authors estimated nucleated cell counts from reference gene primer amplification. TCRdb keeps only in-frame clones here, not all; method: immunoSEQ multiplex PCR. V, J and clone size derive from that table, while D and trimming were established from the DNA sequence. The repertoire holds around 100,000 clones, with 87% as singletons. Germline V gives CDR1 SQVTM, CDR2 ANQGSEA. The CDR3 sequence is 13 residues long. Trimming stripped 4 bases from V and 0 bases from J, with 9 bases between. Sample: peripheral blood. This TCR came from a man aged 50 to 59 with acute or convalescent COVID-19. The chain recombines TRBV29-1 with TRBJ1-1; tentatively, D is TRBD1 (6 bases). CDR3: CSVVGQMNTEAFF. The CDR3 DNA is TGCAGCGTTGTGGGACAAATGAACACTGAAGCTTTCTTT.